These T cell receptor beta chains were read from a single sample in a study of cytomegalovirus exposure and HLA in healthy donors. TCRdb's table, derived via immunoSEQ multiplex PCR, lists solely in-frame clones and lacks some. The profile covers around 210,000 clones, with 82% appearing a single time and 2.5% to 3.5% taken by the ten largest. Specimen: PBMCs. Every receptor here comes from a woman in her thirties or forties in good health and CMV-seronegative. The CDR3 runs from the conserved cysteine through the conserved F or W. Fields, in order: clone size, V gene, D gene, J gene, CDR3 protein, CDR3 DNA. D genes are given only for firm matches. Clone size is given for some rows only: seen once, a few or many times, or a class if the clone is expanded.

clone_size: NA; v_call: TRBV5-8; d_call: NA; j_call: TRBJ1-5; cdr3_aa: CASSPRGQYSNQPQHF; cdr3_nt: TGTGCCAGCAGCCCTCGTGGACAGTATAGCAATCAGCCCCAGCATTTT
clone_size: once; v_call: TRBV5-4; d_call: TRBD2; j_call: TRBJ2-7; cdr3_aa: CASRPAGGDYEQYF; cdr3_nt: TGTGCCAGCAGGCCAGCGGGGGGAGACTACGAGCAGTACTTC
clone_size: NA; v_call: TRBV28; d_call: NA; j_call: TRBJ2-2; cdr3_aa: CASRLDTLGELFF; cdr3_nt: TGTGCCAGCAGGCTGGACACCCTTGGGGAGCTGTTTTTT
clone_size: NA; v_call: TRBV19; d_call: NA; j_call: TRBJ2-1; cdr3_aa: CASSIEPSDSAANNEQFF; cdr3_nt: TGTGCCAGTAGTATAGAGCCGTCCGACAGCGCGGCGAACAATGAGCAGTTCTTC
clone_size: NA; v_call: TRBV27; d_call: TRBD2; j_call: TRBJ2-1; cdr3_aa: CASSLPSGRSFHEQFF; cdr3_nt: TGTGCCAGCAGTCTACCTAGCGGGCGGTCTTTCCATGAGCAGTTCTTC
clone_size: NA; v_call: TRBV4-1; d_call: NA; j_call: TRBJ2-1; cdr3_aa: CASSQEPRWGGLNNEQFF; cdr3_nt: TGCGCCAGCAGCCAAGAACCCCGGTGGGGGGGGCTAAACAATGAGCAGTTCTTC
clone_size: NA; v_call: TRBV4-1; d_call: TRBD2; j_call: TRBJ2-3; cdr3_aa: CASSPGLAGGTDTQYF; cdr3_nt: TGCGCCAGCAGCCCCGGACTAGCGGGAGGCACAGATACGCAGTATTTT
clone_size: NA; v_call: TRBV5-5; d_call: TRBD1; j_call: TRBJ1-3; cdr3_aa: CASSSLQGFGNTIYF; cdr3_nt: TGTGCCAGCAGCTCGCTACAGGGGTTCGGAAACACCATATATTTT
clone_size: NA; v_call: TRBV27; d_call: TRBD1; j_call: TRBJ2-7; cdr3_aa: CASSFQGAREQYF; cdr3_nt: TGTGCCAGCAGTTTCCAGGGGGCGCGGGAGCAGTACTTC
clone_size: NA; v_call: TRBV7-9; d_call: TRBD2; j_call: TRBJ2-2; cdr3_aa: CSSSGTSGTTNTGELFF; cdr3_nt: TGTTCCAGCAGCGGCACCTCCGGGACTACGAACACCGGGGAGCTGTTTTTT
clone_size: NA; v_call: TRBV18; d_call: NA; j_call: TRBJ1-1; cdr3_aa: CASSPQGEVSGQDTEAFF; cdr3_nt: TGTGCCAGCTCACCACAGGGGGAAGTGTCTGGTCAGGACACTGAAGCTTTCTTT
clone_size: NA; v_call: TRBV15; d_call: NA; j_call: TRBJ1-2; cdr3_aa: CATSSPRGYGYTF; cdr3_nt: TGTGCCACCAGCAGCCCCCGGGGCTATGGCTACACCTTC
clone_size: once; v_call: TRBV13; d_call: TRBD1; j_call: TRBJ2-5; cdr3_aa: CASSPATGGWETQYF; cdr3_nt: TGTGCCAGCAGTCCAGCTACAGGGGGGTGGGAGACCCAGTACTTC
clone_size: few; v_call: TRBV19; d_call: TRBD1; j_call: TRBJ2-5; cdr3_aa: CASSIAGGPETQYF; cdr3_nt: TGTGCCAGTAGTATAGCAGGGGGCCCAGAGACCCAGTACTTC
clone_size: NA; v_call: TRBV7-2; d_call: TRBD2; j_call: TRBJ2-1; cdr3_aa: CASSFGGSSYNEQFF; cdr3_nt: TGTGCCAGCAGCTTCGGCGGGAGCTCCTACAATGAGCAGTTCTTC
clone_size: once; v_call: TRBV4-1; d_call: TRBD1; j_call: TRBJ2-7; cdr3_aa: CASSHGQVNEQYF; cdr3_nt: TGCGCCAGCAGCCATGGACAGGTTAACGAGCAGTACTTC
clone_size: NA; v_call: TRBV2; d_call: TRBD1; j_call: TRBJ1-1; cdr3_aa: CATNRDRYHTEAFF; cdr3_nt: TGTGCCACCAACCGGGACAGATACCACACTGAAGCTTTCTTT
clone_size: NA; v_call: TRBV18; d_call: TRBD1; j_call: TRBJ1-5; cdr3_aa: CASSEGQTGLDNQPQHF; cdr3_nt: TGTGCCAGCTCGGAGGGACAGACCGGCCTTGACAATCAGCCCCAGCATTTT
clone_size: NA; v_call: TRBV5-6; d_call: NA; j_call: TRBJ1-2; cdr3_aa: CASSFGERLGGYTF; cdr3_nt: TGTGCCAGCAGTTTTGGGGAGAGGTTAGGTGGCTACACCTTC
clone_size: NA; v_call: TRBV10-3; d_call: TRBD1; j_call: TRBJ1-1; cdr3_aa: CAISEGAGGAGHTEAFF; cdr3_nt: TGTGCCATCAGTGAGGGGGCAGGGGGCGCCGGGCATACTGAAGCTTTCTTT
clone_size: NA; v_call: TRBV5-8; d_call: TRBD2; j_call: TRBJ2-1; cdr3_aa: CASSSQRTSSYNEQFF; cdr3_nt: TGTGCCAGCAGCTCTCAGAGGACTAGCAGCTACAATGAGCAGTTCTTC
clone_size: NA; v_call: TRBV7-8; d_call: NA; j_call: TRBJ1-2; cdr3_aa: CASSPGNFEAACTF; cdr3_nt: TGTGCCAGCAGCCCAGGGAATTTTGAGGCCGCTTGCACCTTC
clone_size: NA; v_call: TRBV4-1; d_call: TRBD2; j_call: TRBJ2-1; cdr3_aa: CASSRGTSGNNEQFF; cdr3_nt: TGCGCCAGCAGCCGCGGGACTAGCGGAAACAATGAGCAGTTCTTC
clone_size: NA; v_call: TRBV18; d_call: NA; j_call: TRBJ1-4; cdr3_aa: CASSLRQDGQSATNEKLFF; cdr3_nt: TGTGCCAGCTCACTTCGACAGGATGGACAAAGCGCAACTAATGAAAAACTGTTTTTT
clone_size: NA; v_call: TRBV6-5; d_call: NA; j_call: TRBJ2-5; cdr3_aa: CASSLSGNQETQYF; cdr3_nt: TGTGCCAGCAGTTTGTCAGGGAACCAAGAGACCCAGTACTTC
clone_size: NA; v_call: TRBV30; d_call: TRBD1; j_call: TRBJ1-6; cdr3_aa: CAWRRPGTGIANSPLHF; cdr3_nt: TGTGCCTGGAGACGTCCCGGGACAGGGATCGCTAATTCACCCCTCCACTTT
clone_size: NA; v_call: TRBV5-4; d_call: NA; j_call: TRBJ2-3; cdr3_aa: CASSRTTDTQYF; cdr3_nt: TGTGCCAGCAGCCGAACTACAGATACGCAGTATTTT
clone_size: NA; v_call: TRBV2; d_call: TRBD2; j_call: TRBJ2-1; cdr3_aa: CASSYGLAGEQFF; cdr3_nt: TGTGCCAGCAGTTACGGACTAGCGGGTGAGCAGTTCTTC
clone_size: NA; v_call: TRBV10-3; d_call: TRBD2; j_call: TRBJ2-7; cdr3_aa: CAIMLAGANEQYF; cdr3_nt: TGTGCCATCATGCTAGCGGGAGCCAACGAGCAGTACTTC
clone_size: NA; v_call: TRBV5-6; d_call: TRBD1; j_call: TRBJ1-2; cdr3_aa: CASSGRGRANYGYTF; cdr3_nt: TGTGCCAGCAGCGGCAGGGGGCGAGCTAACTATGGCTACACCTTC
clone_size: NA; v_call: TRBV6-6; d_call: NA; j_call: TRBJ2-7; cdr3_aa: CASSYMLAEFYEQYF; cdr3_nt: TGTGCCAGCAGTTACATGTTAGCGGAGTTTTACGAGCAGTACTTC
clone_size: once; v_call: TRBV10-2; d_call: NA; j_call: TRBJ1-6; cdr3_aa: CASSEQGGNSPLHF; cdr3_nt: TGCGCCAGCAGTGAGCAGGGTGGCAATTCACCCCTCCACTTT
clone_size: NA; v_call: TRBV6-5; d_call: NA; j_call: TRBJ2-7; cdr3_aa: CASREAGGQNEQYF; cdr3_nt: TGTGCCAGCAGGGAAGCAGGAGGGCAGAACGAGCAGTACTTC
clone_size: NA; v_call: TRBV30; d_call: NA; j_call: TRBJ1-3; cdr3_aa: CAWRHYSGNTIYF; cdr3_nt: TGTGCCTGGAGACATTACTCTGGAAACACCATATATTTT
clone_size: once; v_call: TRBV7-9; d_call: NA; j_call: TRBJ1-3; cdr3_aa: CASSLARGSGNTIYF; cdr3_nt: TGTGCCAGCAGCTTAGCTCGGGGATCTGGAAACACCATATATTTT
clone_size: NA; v_call: TRBV5-4; d_call: TRBD2; j_call: TRBJ2-7; cdr3_aa: CASSHGPREAHEQYF; cdr3_nt: TGTGCCAGCAGCCACGGTCCCCGGGAGGCCCACGAGCAGTACTTC
clone_size: NA; v_call: TRBV6-6; d_call: TRBD2; j_call: TRBJ2-7; cdr3_aa: CASRGLGNVGEQYF; cdr3_nt: TGTGCCAGCAGAGGACTAGGGAATGTCGGCGAGCAGTACTTC
clone_size: few; v_call: TRBV28; d_call: NA; j_call: TRBJ2-7; cdr3_aa: CASRRDSYEQYF; cdr3_nt: TGTGCCAGCAGGAGGGATTCCTACGAGCAGTACTTC
clone_size: NA; v_call: TRBV6-6; d_call: NA; j_call: TRBJ2-1; cdr3_aa: CASSYSSNEQFF; cdr3_nt: TGTGCCAGCAGTTACTCCAGCAATGAGCAGTTCTTC
clone_size: NA; v_call: TRBV7-6; d_call: NA; j_call: TRBJ2-7; cdr3_aa: CASSPYGGRTYEQYF; cdr3_nt: TGTGCCAGCAGCCCATACGGGGGGCGGACCTACGAGCAGTACTTC